What follows are 14 T cell receptor beta chains derived from one specimen sequenced in a study of T-cell reconstitution after alpha-beta-depleted transplantation in children. Molecular barcoding with unique molecular identifiers was used for the TCRbeta library. TCRdb reprocessed the PCR reads with MiXCR, giving one entry per CDR3 protein. The sample includes around 70,000 distinct CDR3 sequences, 11% of them seen just once. Sample: PBMCs, taken before TCRalphabeta/CD19-depleted stem cell transplant. All receptors come from a boy aged 5-17 years with acute myeloid leukemia, due to receive a stem cell transplant.

Only a few counts were recorded for this clonotype. The chain is built from TRBV6-5 and TRBJ1-2; tentative D call: TRBD1 (5 bases). Germline V gene lookup returns CDR1 MNHEY and CDR2 SVGAGI. The V gene lost 2 bases and the J gene lost 1 base, with 8 bases spanning the gap. CDR3 length: 14 amino acids. Here the CDR3 DNA reads TGTGCCAGCAGTTACAGGGGAAGTAACTATGGCTACACCTTC. As protein: CASSYRGSNYGYTF.

This clonotype was seen ten or more times. The chain employs TRBV12-3 or TRBV12-4 and TRBJ2-1, with unresolved D. Trimming shortened V by 5 bases and J by 1 base, and 12 bases separated the two germline ends. The CDR3 has 15 amino acids. CDR3 nucleotides: TGTGCCAGCAGTGGGGTGCGGTCTTCCTACAATGAGCAGTTCTTC. Translating gives CASSGVRSSYNEQFF.

This clonotype occurred many times. This rearrangement joins TRBV3-1 to TRBJ2-3; 9 bases align to TRBD1. V dropped 3 bases and J dropped 2; count of bases not matched to a gene: 9. The germline gives CDR1 LGHDT, CDR2 YNNKEL (reference sequence). The CDR3 is 17 residues long. The CDR3 is CASSHRPGQGITDTQYF. The CDR3 DNA reads TGTGCCAGCAGCCATCGCCCGGGACAGGGAATCACAGATACGCAGTATTTT.

This clonotype was counted many times. The chain couples TRBV28 to TRBJ1-1; weak D call: TRBD1 (5 bases). This CDR3 comprises 12 residues. Looked up from germline, CDR1 is MDHEN and CDR2 is SYDVKM. The V end was cut by 3 bases, the J end by 7 bases, with 9 bases between. DNA for the CDR3: TGTGCCAGCAGTTTGTTGGGGGGTGAAGCTTTCTTT. It specifies CASSLLGGEAFF.

About this clonotype itself: Possible read error: a much larger clone is one base away. This chain links TRBV7-2 with TRBJ2-1; 10 bases are shared with TRBD2. Germline loops: CDR1 SGHTA, CDR2 FQGNSA. Trimming removed 4 bases from V and 5 bases from J; junction bases left unmatched: 8. The CDR3 has 16 amino acids. CDR3 protein: CASSSPSGGPNNEQFF. Here the CDR3 DNA reads TGTGCCAGCAGCTCCCCTAGCGGGGGCCCCAACAATGAGCAGTTCTTC.

The V and J genes are TRBV11-2 and TRBJ2-7, with D possibly matching TRBD1 (6 bases). From germline, CDR1 is SGHAT and CDR2 FQNNGV. The CDR3 length is 16 residues. The CDR3 bases are TGTGCCAGCGGCTTAGGGTGGCAGGGACAAGTGTACGAGCAGTACGTC. Amino acids: CASGLGWQGQVYEQYV.

This clonotype was recorded many times. The gene calls are TRBV12-3 or TRBV12-4 and TRBJ1-2, with D perhaps matching TRBD1 (6 bases). This CDR3 region has 15 residues. The V and J ends lost 3 bases and 2 bases respectively, with 13 bases between them. The CDR3, as DNA: TGTGCCAGCAGTTTGGGGGGGGGCGCCAACTATGGCTACACCTTC. Amino acids: CASSLGGGANYGYTF.

This clonotype has a count of ten or more. The rearrangement uses TRBV7-9 and TRBJ2-7, with a possible D match to TRBD1 (6 bases). From germline, CDR1 is SEHNR and CDR2 FQNEAQ (reference sequence). Trimming cost V 1 base and J 4 bases, with 14 bases left between them. The CDR3 sequence is 15 residues long. CDR3 DNA: TGTGCCAGCAGCTTAGGCCCCCTAACAGGGTACGAGCAGTACGTC. Translating gives CASSLGPLTGYEQYV.

This clonotype was found many times. The chain uses TRBV5-1 and TRBJ2-2; the match to TRBD1 covers 11 bases. CDR1 is SGHRS and CDR2 is YFSETQ in the germline V gene. The CDR3 is 15 amino acids. With 4 bases clipped from V and 3 bases from J, the junction kept 2 bases outside the gene matches. CDR3 bases: TGCGCCAGCAGCAGGACAGGGGGCGACACCGGGGAGCTGTTTTTT. This sequence encodes CASSRTGGDTGELFF.

This clonotype was detected ten times or more. The CDR3 region is CASSLVGGGNTGELFF. CDR3 bases: TGTGCCAGCAGCTTAGTGGGAGGGGGGAACACCGGGGAGCTGTTTTTT. V gene TRBV7-2 combines with J gene TRBJ2-2; D might be TRBD2 (7 bases). The CDR3 consists of 16 residues. In germline, CDR1 is SGHTA, CDR2 FQGNSA. The V end lost 1 base, the J end lost 1 base, and 10 bases lay between the germline ends.

The V gene is TRBV29-1, the J gene TRBJ1-5; the D is unclear. The CDR3 length is 13 residues. CDR1 and CDR2 (germline): SQVTM, ANQGSEA. Trimming cost V 4 bases and J 0 bases, with 7 bases left between them. The CDR3 is CSVVSHSNQPQHF. DNA for the CDR3: TGCAGCGTTGTTTCGCATAGCAATCAGCCCCAGCATTTT.

In regard to this clonotype: A much larger clone differs from this one at a single base, so this may be a read error. The final CDR3 position lacks the conserved phenylalanine or tryptophan, pointing to a likely read error. This rearrangement joins TRBV7-9 to TRBJ2-6, with D unresolved. The ends were cut back, 8 bases at V and 0 bases at J, with 8 bases in the middle. Looked up from germline, CDR1 is SEHNR and CDR2 is FQNEAQ (reference sequence). The CDR3 totals 14 residues. As DNA, the CDR3 is TGTGCCAGCGGAGACAACTCTGGGGCCAACGTCCTGACTCTC. This codes for CASGDNSGANVLTL.

This clonotype appeared many times. The V gene is TRBV5-1, the J gene TRBJ1-2; D possibly corresponds to TRBD1 (5 bases). From germline, CDR1 is SGHRS and CDR2 YFSETQ. Between the trimmed V and J ends, which lost 1 base and 2 bases, there was a span of 12 bases. The CDR3 has 15 amino acids. This chain's CDR3 is CASSLNGGGNYGYTF. In nucleotides, the CDR3 is TGCGCCAGCAGCTTGAATGGCGGGGGGAACTATGGCTACACCTTC.

CDR3 protein: CSSSGTHHGTQYF. CDR3 bases: TGCAGCTCCTCCGGGACCCATCACGGGACCCAGTACTTC. This sequence joins TRBV20-1 and TRBJ2-5, with D possibly called TRBD1 or TRBD2 (5 bases each). CDR3 length: 13 amino acids. Germline V lookup: CDR1 DFQATT, CDR2 SNEGSKA (reference sequence).